This T cell receptor (beta chain) is from a study of T cell responses to AZD1222 COVID-19 vaccine. Study conclusions and caveats: Spike as a whole was targeted by vaccine-associated CD4 TCRs, dominant at 160-218 and 743-854. At study baseline, merely roughly 6 AZD1222 recipients were seropositive. Donors were largely white British and mainly female; clonal diversity was possibly underestimated.

Analysis merged second doses at about 4 or about 12 weeks. Note on this clone: Its antigen is unidentified.

This CDR3 spans 16 amino acids. V shed 1 base and J shed 9 bases, with 16 bases lying between them. CDR1 and CDR2 (germline): LGHNA, YNFKEQ. Profiled with immunoSEQ multiplex PCR; TCRdb holds only in-frame clones, not every one. The sample yields roughly 120,000 clones, around 89% seen once. The rearrangement uses TRBV4-2 and TRBJ1-6, with D maybe TRBD1 (6 bases). Material: peripheral blood, obtained 28 days after the second AZD1222 dose. The receptor's source is an adult who received the AZD1222 COVID-19 vaccine. CDR3 sequence reads: CASSQVDGGLGSPLHF. DNA for the CDR3: TGTGCCAGCAGCCAAGTGGACGGGGGGCTGGGTTCACCCCTCCACTTT.